Below, 2 T cell receptor beta chains from the same sample are listed, as sequenced in a study of control samples from healthy donors and cancer patients. Some clones are missing from TCRdb's copy, which holds only in-frame ones; the method was immunoSEQ multiplex PCR. The sample yields around 180,000 clones, 91% seen once. The specimen was blood. These receptor sequences come from a woman between 40 and 55 years old in good health.

The chain is built from TRBV25-1 and TRBJ2-2; TRBD1 matches 7 bases. The CDR3 loop spans 16 amino acids. The junction had 7 bases not matched to a gene; V was cut back by 3 bases and J by 3 bases. Germline V CDR1 and CDR2: MGHDK, SYGVNS. CDR3 residues: CASSDVSGQYTGELFF. The CDR3 DNA is TGTGCCAGCAGTGATGTTTCGGGACAGTACACCGGGGAGCTGTTTTTT.

This chain links TRBV27 with TRBJ1-2; the D gene is possibly TRBD1 (5 bases). The CDR3 is made up of 13 amino acids. Germline lookup yields CDR1 MNHEY and CDR2 SMNVEV (reference sequence). The ends were cut back, 7 bases at V and 1 base at J, with 10 bases in the middle. The CDR3 region is CASTMGGNYGYTF. The CDR3 coding sequence is TGTGCCAGCACCATGGGGGGTAACTATGGCTACACCTTC.